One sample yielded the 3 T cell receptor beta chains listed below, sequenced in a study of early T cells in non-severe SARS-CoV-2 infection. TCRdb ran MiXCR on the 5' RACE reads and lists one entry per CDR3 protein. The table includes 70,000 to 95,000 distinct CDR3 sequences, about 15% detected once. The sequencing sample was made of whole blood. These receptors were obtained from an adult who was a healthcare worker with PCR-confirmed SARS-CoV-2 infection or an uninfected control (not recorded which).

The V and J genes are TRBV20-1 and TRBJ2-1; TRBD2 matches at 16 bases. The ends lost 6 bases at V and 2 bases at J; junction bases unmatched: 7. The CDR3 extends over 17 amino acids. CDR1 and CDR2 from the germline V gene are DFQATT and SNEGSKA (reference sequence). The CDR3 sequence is CSARGTSGGGTYNEQFF. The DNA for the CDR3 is TGCAGTGCCCGAGGGACTAGCGGGGGGGGAACCTACAATGAGCAGTTCTTC.

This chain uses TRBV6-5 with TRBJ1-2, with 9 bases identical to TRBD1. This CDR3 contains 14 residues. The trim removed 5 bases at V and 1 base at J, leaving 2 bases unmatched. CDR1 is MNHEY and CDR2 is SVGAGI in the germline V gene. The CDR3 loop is CASSMDRGNYGYTF. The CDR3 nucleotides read TGTGCCAGCAGTATGGACAGGGGTAACTATGGCTACACCTTC.

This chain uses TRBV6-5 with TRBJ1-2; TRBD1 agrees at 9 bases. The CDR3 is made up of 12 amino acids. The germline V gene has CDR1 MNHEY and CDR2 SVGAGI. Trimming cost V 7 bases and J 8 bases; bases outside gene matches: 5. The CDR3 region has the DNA TGTGCCAGCAAGACAGGGGGGTTAGGCTACACCTTC. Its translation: CASKTGGLGYTF.